This T cell receptor (beta chain) appears in the sequencing data of a study of T cell responses to AZD1222 COVID-19 vaccine. The assay was immunoSEQ multiplex PCR, and TCRdb's table has in-frame clones only and misses some. The table has about 150,000 clones, less than 90% seen once. Germline V gives CDR1 LNHDA, CDR2 SQIVND (reference sequence). Trimming at V came to 5 bases and at J to 1 base, leaving 6 bases not matched to a gene. CDR3 length: 15 amino acids. The sample consisted of peripheral blood, taken on day 0 of AZD1222 vaccination. The receptor comes from an adult in good health. J is TRBJ2-3 and V is TRBV19; 7 bases align to TRBD1. CDR3 nucleotide sequence: TGTGCCAGTAGTTACTCCGGACAGGGCACAGATACGCAGTATTTT. It encodes CASSYSGQGTDTQYF. The variable domain in full, with the rest retrieved from reference TRBV19 and TRBJ2-3, is DGGITQSPKYLFRKEGQNVTLSCEQNLNHDAMYWYRQDPGQGLRLIYYSQIVNDFQKGDIAEGYSVSREKKESFPLTVTSAQKNPTAFYLCASSYSGQGTDTQYFGPGTRLTVL.